This TCR beta chain derives from a study of T cell changes during pregnancy in multiple sclerosis. Germline V gene sequence: CDR1 SGHVS, CDR2 FQNEAQ. The CDR3 has 15 amino acids. V gave up 5 bases and J gave up 8 bases, with 18 bases separating them. Profiling relied on immunoSEQ multiplex PCR, and the TCRdb table lists in-frame clones only, not all of them. This sample has 90,000 to 130,000 clones; about 93% occur once, and the top ten carry 1.5%. The TCR originated in a female donor with multiple sclerosis, enrolled in a pregnancy study. V usage is TRBV7-8 and J usage is TRBJ1-4, with D possibly matching TRBD1 (6 bases). This specimen was peripheral blood, taken in the third trimester of pregnancy. The CDR3 protein is CASSPQGLVNEKLFF. The DNA of the CDR3 is TGTGCCAGCAGCCCTCAGGGGCTCGTGAACGAAAAACTGTTTTTT. The full variable domain, rest sourced from reference TRBV7-8 and TRBJ1-4, is GAGVSQSPRYKVAKRGQDVALRCDPISGHVSLFWYQQALGQGPEFLTYFQNEAQLDKSGLPSDRFFAERPEGSVSTLKIQRTQQEDSAVYLCASSPQGLVNEKLFFGSGTQLSVL.